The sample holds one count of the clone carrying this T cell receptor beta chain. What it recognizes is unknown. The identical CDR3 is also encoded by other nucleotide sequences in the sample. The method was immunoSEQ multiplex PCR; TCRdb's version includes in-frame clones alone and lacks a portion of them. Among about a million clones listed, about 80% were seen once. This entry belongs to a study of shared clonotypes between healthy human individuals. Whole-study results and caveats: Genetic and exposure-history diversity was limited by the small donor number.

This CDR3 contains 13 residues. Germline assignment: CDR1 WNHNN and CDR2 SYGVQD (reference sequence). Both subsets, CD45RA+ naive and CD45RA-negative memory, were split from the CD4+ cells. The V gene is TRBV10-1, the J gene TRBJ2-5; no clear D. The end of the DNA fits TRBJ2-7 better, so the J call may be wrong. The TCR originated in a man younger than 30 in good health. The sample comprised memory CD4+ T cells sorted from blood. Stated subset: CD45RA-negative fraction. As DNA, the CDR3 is TGCGCCAGCAGTGAGTCGGGAAGCTACGAGCAGTACTTC. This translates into CASSESGSYEQYF.